Presented here are 27 T cell receptor beta chains from one specimen sequenced in a study of blood T cell repertoires in COVID-19. Clones were sequenced by immunoSEQ multiplex PCR, and TCRdb holds only the in-frame ones, with some missing. The sample records about 370,000 clones, just over 90% being singletons. The sequencing input was PBMCs or T cells enriched from blood (not recorded which). The receptors derive from a woman between 40 and 55 years old who had been exposed to COVID-19.

In this sample, this clone turned up once. This chain connects TRBV6-5 to TRBJ2-7; no clear D gene. V was pared by 5 bases and J by 2 bases, with 4 bases between. The V gene's germline CDR1 is MNHEY and CDR2 SVGAGI. The CDR3 is made up of 11 amino acids. The CDR3 region is CASSSPYEQYF. The CDR3 bases are TGTGCCAGCAGTAGCCCCTACGAGCAGTACTTC.

For this clone: One junction end does not reproduce the germline sequence, and a read error may be involved. This sequence joins TRBV5-1 and TRBJ1-1, with D unresolved. CDR1 is SGHRS and CDR2 is YFSETQ in the germline V gene. The CDR3 has 16 residues. The DNA for the CDR3 is TGCGCCAGCAGTTTGGGAGTTGAGAATATGAACACTGAAGCTTTCTTT. Residues: CASSLGVENMNTEAFF.

In its sample, this clone was seen once. The gene calls are TRBV2 and TRBJ2-7, with D perhaps matching TRBD1 (5 bases). Germline CDR1 SNHLY, CDR2 FYNNEI. The CDR3 is made up of 14 amino acids. Trimming took 5 bases from V and 4 from J, leaving 15 bases between them. The CDR3 reads CASSPPAGIYEQYF. The CDR3 bases are TGTGCCAGCAGTCCCCCCGCAGGGATTTACGAGCAGTACTTC.

To note about this clone: One end of the junction varies from germline; a read error may be responsible. V and J are TRBV7-7 and TRBJ1-1; D might be TRBD1 (5 bases). Germline lookup yields CDR1 SSHAT and CDR2 FNYEAQ (reference sequence). The length of the CDR3 is 13 residues. The CDR3 sequence is CASSLRWGDEAFF. CDR3 DNA sequence: TGTGCTAGCAGCTTAAGGTGGGGCGATGAAGCTTTCTTT.

J is TRBJ1-2 and V is TRBV11-1; 7 positions match TRBD1. Germline trimming cut 6 bases from V and 8 bases from J; bases unmatched to any gene: 12. CDR3 size: 14 residues. Germline V gene data show CDR1 as SGHAT and CDR2 as FQDESV (reference sequence). CDR3 DNA: TGTGCCAGCAGACCTACCGGGACAGTCTCAGGCTACACCTTC. It specifies CASRPTGTVSGYTF.

This clone appeared once. This rearrangement joins TRBV5-1 to TRBJ2-1; 11 positions agree with TRBD2. From germline, CDR1 is SGHRS and CDR2 YFSETQ. The CDR3 spans 15 residues. Trimming took 5 bases from V and 8 from J; bases not matched to a gene: 9. The CDR3: CASRRELAGVDEQFF. The CDR3 bases are TGCGCCAGCAGGAGGGAACTAGCGGGAGTTGATGAGCAGTTCTTC.

This sequence joins TRBV2 and TRBJ1-5; D is unclear. The CDR3 runs 13 residues. V lost 3 bases, J lost 5 bases, and 8 bases lay in between. In germline, CDR1 is SNHLY, CDR2 FYNNEI. This chain's CDR3 is CASSEGRYQPQHF. The CDR3 DNA reads TGTGCCAGCAGTGAGGGCAGATATCAGCCCCAGCATTTT.

This rearrangement joins TRBV24-1 to TRBJ1-1; tentatively, D is TRBD1 (5 bases). Trimming took off 5 bases at V and 5 bases at J, with 14 bases between the two ends. The CDR3 sequence is 14 residues long. The germline V gene encodes CDR1 KGHDR and CDR2 SFDVKD. The CDR3 sequence: CATSASAGPTEAFF. In DNA form, the CDR3 reads TGTGCCACCAGTGCTTCTGCAGGGCCGACTGAAGCTTTCTTT.

This clone has a single count. The identical CDR3 is also encoded by other nucleotide sequences in the sample. CDR3 in DNA: TGTGCCTGGAGTGTGGGGGGTAGCAATCAGCCCCAGCATTTT. Translated, it gives CAWSVGGSNQPQHF. This sequence joins TRBV30 and TRBJ1-5, with D possibly being TRBD1 (5 bases). Per germline, CDR1 GTSNPN and CDR2 SVGIG (reference sequence). CDR3 length equals 14 residues. Trimming pared 0 bases from V and 0 bases from J, leaving 6 bases between.

V is TRBV27 and J is TRBJ2-7, with D possibly being TRBD2 (5 bases). V lost 7 bases to trimming and J lost 6 bases, with 13 bases between them. The CDR3 has 12 residues. Looked up from germline, CDR1 is MNHEY and CDR2 is SMNVEV (reference sequence). CDR3 DNA sequence: TGTGCCAGCAAACGGGGATTAAGCGAGCAGTACTTC. Translating gives CASKRGLSEQYF.

The chain joins TRBV5-4 to TRBJ2-7; the match to TRBD1 covers 9 bases. The ends lost 4 bases at V and 5 bases at J; junction bases unmatched: 10. Germline V gene sequence: CDR1 SGHNT, CDR2 YYREEE (reference sequence). This CDR3 contains 15 residues. CDR3 sequence: CASSPRTGDIHEQYF. In DNA, the CDR3 is TGTGCCAGCAGCCCGAGGACAGGGGATATACACGAGCAGTACTTC.

The CDR3 protein is CASSPTAYTEAFF. As DNA, the CDR3 is TGTGCCAGCAGTCCAACTGCCTACACTGAAGCTTTCTTT. The chain recombines TRBV28 with TRBJ1-1, with D uncertain. This CDR3 is 13 amino acids long. Trimming cost V 5 bases and J 3 bases, with 10 bases left between them. Germline CDR1 reads MDHEN; CDR2 reads SYDVKM.

The rearrangement uses TRBV5-4 and TRBJ1-2; 9 nucleotides line up with TRBD1. Trimming cost V 5 bases and J 4 bases; bases outside gene matches: 6. CDR3 length: 14 residues. Germline CDR1 and CDR2: SGHNT and YYREEE (reference sequence). CDR3 nucleotide sequence: TGTGCCAGCAGACCCCGGGACAGGGTCTATGGCTACACCTTC. As protein: CASRPRDRVYGYTF.

The chain has TRBV11-2 and TRBJ2-7; the match to TRBD2 covers 11 bases. The CDR3 length is 17 residues. Germline CDR1 and CDR2: SGHAT and FQNNGV. V shed 2 bases, J shed 4 bases, and the junction held 10 bases outside the gene matches. CDR3 amino acids: CASSLLAGGFASYEQYF. The CDR3 DNA follows: TGTGCCAGCAGCTTACTAGCGGGGGGCTTCGCATCGTACGAGCAGTACTTC.

Regarding this clone: An end of the junction does not agree with germline; a read error may underlie this. The chain carries TRBV29-1 and TRBJ2-1, with D maybe TRBD2 (5 bases). This CDR3 region has 12 residues. The germline gives CDR1 SQVTM, CDR2 ANQGSEA. Here the CDR3 DNA reads TGCAGCATTGAGGAGGCCGGCAATGAGCAGTTCTTC. This sequence encodes CSIEEAGNEQFF.

The rearrangement joins TRBV4-1 to TRBJ1-2, with D possibly matching TRBD1 (5 bases). The CDR3 loop spans 15 amino acids. V lost 4 bases and J lost 0, with 12 bases in between. Per germline, CDR1 MGHRA and CDR2 YSYEKL. CDR3 protein: CASSLGGVTNYGYTF. In DNA form, the CDR3 reads TGCGCCAGCAGCCTCGGGGGGGTAACTAACTATGGCTACACCTTC.

The chain recombines TRBV7-9 with TRBJ1-1; D is uncertain. Deletions cut 1 base from V and 4 bases from J, with 10 bases between. In germline, CDR1 is SEHNR, CDR2 FQNEAQ (reference sequence). This CDR3 has 14 residues. The CDR3 region has the DNA TGTGCCAGCAGCTTAGGGGGAGCGATCACTGAAGCTTTCTTT. Its protein is CASSLGGAITEAFF.

This sequence joins TRBV6-5 and TRBJ2-7, with D unresolved. Germline V gives CDR1 MNHEY, CDR2 SVGAGI. The ends were cut back, 9 bases at V and 1 base at J, with 16 bases in the middle. The CDR3 extends over 14 amino acids. DNA for the CDR3: TGTGCCAGTAGCACCATCGGCCTGTCCTACGAGCAGTACTTC. Amino acids: CASSTIGLSYEQYF.

This clone appeared a single time. The rearrangement links TRBV7-2 to TRBJ1-5; D is perhaps TRBD1 (6 bases). Between the trimmed V and J ends, which lost 5 bases and 1 base, there was a span of 12 bases. CDR3 size: 15 residues. CDR1 and CDR2 (germline): SGHTA, FQGNSA. The CDR3 is CASSLQGPSNQPQHF. The CDR3 DNA sequence: TGTGCCAGCAGCCTACAGGGTCCAAGCAATCAGCCCCAGCATTTT.

This clone was counted between two and nine times. The sample carries other DNA sequences with the same CDR3. The genes are TRBV5-1 and TRBJ1-1; TRBD1 agrees at 7 bases. This CDR3 has 14 amino acids. V shed 4 bases, J shed 1 base, and the junction held 4 bases outside the gene matches. Germline values: CDR1 SGHRS, CDR2 YFSETQ. CDR3 region: CASSLGQENTEAFF. As DNA, the CDR3 is TGCGCCAGCAGCCTAGGACAGGAGAACACTGAAGCTTTCTTT.

V gene TRBV5-1 combines with J gene TRBJ2-7; 13 bases match TRBD2. The V and J ends lost 4 bases and 5 bases, in that order; junction bases with no gene match: 18. The CDR3 extends over 19 amino acids. Germline V gene lookup returns CDR1 SGHRS and CDR2 YFSETQ. The CDR3: CASSLRTSGSSTFFDEQYF. The CDR3 coding sequence is TGCGCCAGCAGCCTAAGGACTAGCGGGAGTTCCACTTTTTTCGACGAGCAGTACTTC.

The chain links TRBV24-1 to TRBJ2-5; TRBD2 aligns across 8 bases. Per germline, CDR1 KGHDR and CDR2 SFDVKD. After removal of 1 base from V and 2 bases from J, the junction contained 2 bases not matched to a gene. CDR3 length: 15 amino acids. This CDR3 reads CATSDFGGGQETQYF. The CDR3 DNA follows: TGTGCCACCAGTGATTTCGGGGGGGGACAAGAGACCCAGTACTTC.

The chain has TRBV11-2 and TRBJ2-3; D ambiguous. Germline loops: CDR1 SGHAT, CDR2 FQNNGV. This CDR3 region has 12 residues. The V and J ends lost 5 bases and 7 bases respectively, with 10 bases between them. The CDR3 DNA sequence: TGTGCCAGCAGCCCCTGGCCAAATACGCAGTATTTT. The encoded protein is CASSPWPNTQYF.

The gene calls are TRBV7-9 and TRBJ1-6, with no clear D. With 1 base removed from V and 7 bases from J, the gap between germline ends came to 8 bases. The CDR3 runs to 14 residues. Germline loops: CDR1 SEHNR, CDR2 FQNEAQ (reference sequence). The CDR3, as DNA: TGTGCCAGCAGCTTAGACTCGAAGAATTCACCCCTCCACTTT. It yields the protein CASSLDSKNSPLHF. Full variable domain (outside the CDR3, taken from reference TRBV7-9 and TRBJ1-6): DTGVSQNPRHKITKRGQNVTFRCDPISEHNRLYWYRQTLGQGPEFLTYFQNEAQLEKSRLLSDRFSAERPKGSFSTLEIQRTEQGDSAMYLCASSLDSKNSPLHFGNGTRLTVT.

This clone was counted a few times. The CDR3 sequence: CASTRGGNTEAFF. The CDR3 region has the DNA TGTGCCAGCACCCGAGGGGGGAACACTGAAGCTTTCTTT. The chain is built from TRBV2 and TRBJ1-1; weak D call: TRBD1 (6 bases). The CDR3 runs 13 residues. V was cut by 7 bases and J by 1 base, with 10 bases left in between. CDR1 and CDR2 from the germline V gene are SNHLY and FYNNEI.

CDR3 nucleotide sequence: TGTGCCAGCCGACAGGGTAGGGCCACTGAAGCTTTCTTT. Translation gives CASRQGRATEAFF. This rearrangement joins TRBV19 to TRBJ1-1; 7 nucleotides agree with TRBD1. From germline, CDR1 is LNHDA and CDR2 SQIVND (reference sequence). This CDR3 has 13 amino acids. The V segment lost 9 bases and the J segment 4 bases; nucleotides outside the gene matches: 8. Using reference TRBV19 and TRBJ1-1 for the parts outside the CDR3, the full variable domain is DGGITQSPKYLFRKEGQNVTLSCEQNLNHDAMYWYRQDPGQGLRLIYYSQIVNDFQKGDIAEGYSVSREKKESFPLTVTSAQKNPTAFYLCASRQGRATEAFFGQGTRLTVV.

This rearrangement joins TRBV6-6 to TRBJ1-1, with 7 nucleotides matching TRBD1. The germline CDR1 and CDR2 sequences are MNHNY and SVGAGI (reference sequence). The CDR3 length is 11 residues. V gave up 5 bases and J gave up 7 bases; unmatched junction bases: 1. CDR3 sequence (DNA): TGTGCCAGCAGTAGACAGGGTGAAGCTTTCTTT. It codes for CASSRQGEAFF.